These 13 T cell receptor beta chains came from one sample sequenced in a study of blood T cell repertoires in COVID-19. Clones were read by immunoSEQ multiplex PCR, and TCRdb kept only the in-frame ones, dropping some. The data hold 130,000 to 150,000 clones, with approximately 80% observed a single time. Input material: peripheral blood. The origin of the receptors is a woman older than 75 in a cohort sampled during active or convalescent COVID-19.

V and J are TRBV10-2 and TRBJ1-1; 9 bases are a match to TRBD1. The CDR3 consists of 13 residues. Germline V gene data show CDR1 as WSHSY and CDR2 as SAAADI. Unmatched junction bases numbered 7, after V lost 6 bases and J lost 8 bases. CDR3 nucleotide sequence: TGCGCCAGCAGCGCCGACAGGGGGTCAGAAGCTTTCTTT. It encodes CASSADRGSEAFF.

This chain connects TRBV28 to TRBJ1-4; D call uncertain. Germline V CDR1 and CDR2: MDHEN, SYDVKM. V was cut by 2 bases and J by 7 bases, with 5 bases left in between. This CDR3 region has 12 residues. This chain's CDR3 is CASSLGVEKLFF. CDR3 in DNA: TGTGCCAGCAGTTTAGGAGTTGAAAAACTGTTTTTT.

This chain connects TRBV6-2 or TRBV6-3 to TRBJ1-2; unclear D gene. There are 16 residues in the CDR3. V lost 2 bases, J lost 0 bases, and 13 bases lay in between. Germline V gene sequence: CDR1 MNHEY, CDR2 SVGEGT. The DNA for the CDR3 is TGTGCCAGCAGTTACCTTCGGTTTCTAGCTAACTATGGCTACACCTTC. Amino acid sequence: CASSYLRFLANYGYTF.

The rearrangement uses TRBV10-1 and TRBJ2-5; 9 nucleotides line up with TRBD2. V trimming: 1 base; J trimming: 5 bases; junction bases outside the gene matches: 5. There are 15 residues in the CDR3. Germline CDR1 WNHNN, CDR2 SYGVQD (reference sequence). CDR3 protein: CASSECGGASETQYF. The DNA for the CDR3 is TGCGCCAGCAGTGAGTGCGGGGGGGCCTCGGAGACCCAGTACTTC.

V usage is TRBV6-5 and J usage is TRBJ2-7; tentatively, D is TRBD2 (5 bases). The CDR3 contains 12 residues. V gave up 7 bases and J gave up 6 bases, with 13 bases separating them. Germline V gene sequence: CDR1 MNHEY, CDR2 SVGAGI. The CDR3 is CASTSLGSEQYF. CDR3 nucleotide sequence: TGTGCCAGCACGTCGTTGGGGAGCGAGCAGTACTTC.

This chain uses TRBV4-2 with TRBJ1-6; unclear D gene. CDR3 length: 16 residues. Between the trimmed V and J ends, which lost 4 bases and 8 bases, there was a span of 18 bases. Germline CDR1 is LGHNA and CDR2 is YNFKEQ. In DNA form, the CDR3 reads TGTGCCAGCAGCCCACGAGAGGGCCTCGGCGATTCACCCCTCCACTTT. Residues: CASSPREGLGDSPLHF.

The chain joins TRBV5-1 to TRBJ2-5, with D possibly being TRBD1 (5 bases). Germline CDR1 reads SGHRS; CDR2 reads YFSETQ. V lost 0 bases, J lost 2 bases, and 14 bases lay in between. The CDR3 sequence is 16 residues long. The CDR3 protein is CASSLVPTARQETQYF. As DNA, the CDR3 is TGCGCCAGCAGCTTGGTACCGACAGCGAGGCAAGAGACCCAGTACTTC.

In this sample, this clone turned up once. The V call is TRBV6-5, the J call TRBJ1-1, with a tentative D call TRBD1 (6 bases). CDR3 length: 15 residues. V lost 2 bases, J lost 2 bases, and 12 bases lay in between. Germline values: CDR1 MNHEY, CDR2 SVGAGI. CDR3 sequence: CASSYGRGLNTEAFF. CDR3 in DNA: TGTGCCAGCAGTTACGGCAGGGGCCTTAACACTGAAGCTTTCTTT.

This chain links TRBV7-2 with TRBJ2-3; 9 bases match TRBD2. V gave up 6 bases and J gave up 1 base; unmatched junction bases: 2. Per germline, CDR1 SGHTA and CDR2 FQGNSA. CDR3 length: 14 residues. The CDR3 DNA reads as TGTGCCAGCAGGCGGGGGGGAGGCACAGATACGCAGTATTTT. Its protein is CASRRGGGTDTQYF.

This clone was detected only a few times. The rearrangement links TRBV7-3 to TRBJ1-1; TRBD1 matches 9 bases. V dropped 0 bases and J dropped 4; count of bases not matched to a gene: 3. The CDR3 sequence is 15 residues long. Germline V gene lookup returns CDR1 SGHTA and CDR2 FQGTGA. CDR3 nucleotides: TGTGCCAGCAGCTTAACGGGACAGGGAGGCACTGAAGCTTTCTTT. Its translation: CASSLTGQGGTEAFF.

V and J are TRBV19 and TRBJ1-5, with D tentatively TRBD1 (6 bases). The V end was cut by 0 bases, the J end by 4 bases, with 10 bases between. In germline, CDR1 is LNHDA, CDR2 SQIVND (reference sequence). The CDR3 length is 15 residues. CDR3 sequence: CASSIDRTANQPQHF. As DNA, the CDR3 is TGTGCCAGTAGTATAGACCGGACAGCGAATCAGCCCCAGCATTTT.

J is TRBJ2-3 and V is TRBV27; 7 positions match TRBD2. Germline V CDR1 and CDR2: MNHEY, SMNVEV (reference sequence). The CDR3 has 14 residues. The ends lost 5 bases at V and 4 bases at J; junction bases unmatched: 6. The CDR3 spells CASSGGGWADTQYF. For the CDR3, the DNA is TGTGCCAGCAGTGGGGGGGGTTGGGCAGATACGCAGTATTTT.

The CDR3 DNA reads as TGTGCCAGCAGTTTATCGGGGTTGCCGCGGGGTAGCTCCTACAATGAGCAGTTCTTC. This encodes CASSLSGLPRGSSYNEQFF. V gene TRBV28 combines with J gene TRBJ2-1; D is perhaps TRBD2 (6 bases). This CDR3 has 19 residues. CDR1 is MDHEN and CDR2 is SYDVKM in the germline V gene. V lost 1 base and J 0 bases, leaving 19 bases between the germline ends.